Listed below are T cell receptor beta chains from one sample, sequenced in a study of T-cell memory formation after mild COVID-19. TCRdb reprocessed the 5' RACE reads via MiXCR and lists one record per CDR3 protein. The sample holds 450,000 or so distinct CDR3 sequences, 25% seen once. Source material: PBMCs or a T cell subset sorted from them (not recorded which). Receptors were obtained from an adult woman who had mild COVID-19 (a few samples of this study predate the infection). Cell type and time point are not known. Each CDR3 is given with its conserved first and last residue. Each record gives: D gene, J gene, V gene, CDR3 protein. D genes are given only for firm matches.

D: -; J: TRBJ2-3; V: TRBV9; CDR3: CASSAGPGASTDTQYF
D: TRBD2; J: TRBJ2-3; V: TRBV9; CDR3: CASSVAGGGNTDTQYF
D: TRBD1; J: TRBJ2-7; V: TRBV7-9; CDR3: CASSPTGTGRSEQYF
D: -; J: TRBJ2-3; V: TRBV4-3; CDR3: CASSLGRASTDTQYF
D: TRBD2; J: TRBJ2-1; V: TRBV7-8; CDR3: CASSLSRAGGSYNEQFF
D: TRBD1; J: TRBJ2-7; V: TRBV7-2; CDR3: CASSSRQGDSEQYF
D: TRBD2; J: TRBJ2-1; V: TRBV4-1; CDR3: CASSQGTSRTYNEQFF
D: TRBD1; J: TRBJ1-5; V: TRBV15; CDR3: CATSPGGGGMGNQPQHF
D: TRBD1; J: TRBJ2-2; V: TRBV12-3/TRBV12-4; CDR3: CASRPGTGGITGELFF
D: TRBD1; J: TRBJ2-6; V: TRBV14; CDR3: CASSQEGTGPLTGANVLTF
D: -; J: TRBJ2-5; V: TRBV6-6; CDR3: CASSYSLQETQYF
D: -; J: TRBJ2-1; V: TRBV18; CDR3: CASRSRVSSYNEQFF
D: -; J: TRBJ2-2; V: TRBV11-2; CDR3: CASTNRVLSGELFF
D: -; J: TRBJ2-5; V: TRBV9; CDR3: CASSSSAGEQETQYF
D: TRBD1; J: TRBJ2-1; V: TRBV20-1; CDR3: CSAREGTGAYNEQFF
D: TRBD1; J: TRBJ2-3; V: TRBV14; CDR3: CASSRETGIRTDTQYF
D: TRBD1; J: TRBJ2-1; V: TRBV7-3; CDR3: CASSLHHRGVFYNEQFF
D: -; J: TRBJ2-1; V: TRBV5-1; CDR3: CASSTRGLADTYNEQFF
D: TRBD2; J: TRBJ2-3; V: TRBV5-1; CDR3: CASSPRLAGDIDTQYF
D: -; J: TRBJ2-1; V: TRBV11-1; CDR3: CASSFGTRSSNEQFF
D: -; J: TRBJ1-4; V: TRBV6-1; CDR3: CASTADRDEKLFF
D: -; J: TRBJ1-4; V: TRBV7-8; CDR3: CASSLAYSGEEKLFF
D: -; J: TRBJ2-7; V: TRBV28; CDR3: CASTLTGHDEQYF
D: TRBD1; J: TRBJ1-6; V: TRBV28; CDR3: CASSPGQGHSPLHF